These T cell receptor beta chains were read from a single sample in a study of cytomegalovirus exposure and HLA in healthy donors. TCRdb's copy holds only in-frame clones and misses some; the assay was immunoSEQ multiplex PCR. Among about 57,000 clones, around 70% were seen once, and the ten largest hold around 10%. The sequencing input was PBMCs. The receptors shown here come from a woman aged 45 to 65 in good health and CMV-seronegative. The CDR3 runs from the conserved cysteine through the conserved F or W. D genes are given only for firm matches. Not all rows give a size; the values are once, few, many and, for expanded clones, a class.

TRBJ1-5 | TRBV28 | NA | NA | CASSPLFEPQHF | TGTGCCAGCAGTCCCCTCTTTGAGCCCCAGCATTTT
TRBJ2-7 | TRBV10-3 | NA | NA | CAISAGWPYEQYF | TGTGCCATCAGTGCAGGGTGGCCCTACGAGCAGTACTTC
TRBJ1-4 | TRBV14 | NA | once | CASSQVRARGEKLFF | TGTGCCAGCAGCCAAGTAAGGGCTCGGGGTGAAAAACTGTTTTTT
TRBJ1-2 | TRBV7-8 | TRBD1 | NA | CASSWDRTNNGYTF | TGTGCCAGCAGCTGGGACAGGACGAACAATGGCTACACCTTC
TRBJ2-7 | TRBV7-6 | NA | NA | CASAGVDSSYEQYF | TGTGCCAGCGCGGGGGTGGACAGCTCCTACGAGCAGTACTTC
TRBJ1-5 | TRBV2 | NA | few | CASKVTGDQPQHF | TGTGCCAGCAAGGTTACAGGTGATCAGCCCCAGCATTTT
TRBJ1-6 | TRBV7-2 | NA | NA | CASSFMSSYNSPLHF | TGTGCCAGCAGCTTCATGAGCTCCTATAATTCACCCCTCCACTTT
TRBJ1-6 | TRBV19 | NA | NA | CASSIMSSYNSPLHF | TGTGCCAGTAGTATAATGAGCTCCTATAATTCACCCCTCCACTTT
TRBJ1-1 | TRBV1 | NA | NA | CTSSQDTSEAFF | TGCACCAGCAGCCAAGATACGAGTGAAGCTTTCTTT
TRBJ2-3 | TRBV10-3 | TRBD2 | once | CAASLAGLSDTQYF | TGTGCCGCAAGCCTAGCGGGGCTATCAGATACGCAGTATTTT
TRBJ2-5 | TRBV28 | TRBD2 | once | CASSLWGLAGGSETQYF | TGTGCCAGCAGTTTATGGGGACTAGCGGGGGGTTCAGAGACCCAGTACTTC
TRBJ2-7 | TRBV25-1 | TRBD1 | NA | CASTGTGAREQYF | TGTGCCAGCACCGGGACAGGGGCCCGAGAGCAGTACTTC
TRBJ2-3 | TRBV7-8 | NA | NA | CASSSRVDVRTDTQYF | TGTGCCAGCAGCAGCCGGGTCGACGTCCGCACAGATACGCAGTATTTT
TRBJ2-2 | TRBV9 | NA | NA | CASSYRVTPLNTGELFF | TGTGCCAGCAGCTACAGGGTAACTCCTCTTAACACCGGGGAGCTGTTTTTT
TRBJ2-1 | TRBV11-3 | TRBD1 | NA | CASSLGGYGNEQFF | TGTGCCAGCAGCCTAGGGGGCTACGGGAATGAGCAGTTCTTC
TRBJ1-1 | TRBV7-9 | NA | NA | CASSLGGLPSNTEAFF | TGTGCCAGCAGCTTAGGGGGACTCCCGAGCAACACTGAAGCTTTCTTT